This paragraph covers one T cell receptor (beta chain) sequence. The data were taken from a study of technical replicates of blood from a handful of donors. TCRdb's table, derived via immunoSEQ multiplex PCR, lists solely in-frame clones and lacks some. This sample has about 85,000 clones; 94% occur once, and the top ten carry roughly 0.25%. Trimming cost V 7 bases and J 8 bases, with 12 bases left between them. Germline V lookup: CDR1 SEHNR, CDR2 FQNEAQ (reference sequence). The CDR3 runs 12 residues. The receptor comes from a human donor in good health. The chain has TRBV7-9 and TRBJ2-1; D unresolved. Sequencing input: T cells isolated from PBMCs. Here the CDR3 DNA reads TGTGCCAGCACCCTTGTTGGAGATGAGCAGTTCTTC. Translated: CASTLVGDEQFF.